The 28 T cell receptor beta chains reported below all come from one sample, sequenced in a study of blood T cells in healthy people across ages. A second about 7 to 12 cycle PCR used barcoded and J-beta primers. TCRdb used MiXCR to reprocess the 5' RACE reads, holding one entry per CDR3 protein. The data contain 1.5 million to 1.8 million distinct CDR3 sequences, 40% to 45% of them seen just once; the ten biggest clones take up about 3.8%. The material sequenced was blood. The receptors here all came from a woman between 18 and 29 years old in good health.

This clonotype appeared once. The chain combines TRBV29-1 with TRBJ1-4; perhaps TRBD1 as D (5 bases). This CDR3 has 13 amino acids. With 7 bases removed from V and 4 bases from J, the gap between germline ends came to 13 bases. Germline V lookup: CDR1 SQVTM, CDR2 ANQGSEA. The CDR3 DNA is TGCAGCGCCCGGGACGGACTTAATGAAAAACTGTTTTTT. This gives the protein CSARDGLNEKLFF.

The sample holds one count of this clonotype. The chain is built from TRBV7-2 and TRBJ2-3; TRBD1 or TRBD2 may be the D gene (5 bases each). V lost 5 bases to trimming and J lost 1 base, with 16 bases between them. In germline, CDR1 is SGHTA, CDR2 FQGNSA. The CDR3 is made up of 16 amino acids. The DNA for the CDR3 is TGTGCCAGCAGCCCCCCAGAGGGGTCAGGCACAGATACGCAGTATTTT. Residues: CASSPPEGSGTDTQYF.

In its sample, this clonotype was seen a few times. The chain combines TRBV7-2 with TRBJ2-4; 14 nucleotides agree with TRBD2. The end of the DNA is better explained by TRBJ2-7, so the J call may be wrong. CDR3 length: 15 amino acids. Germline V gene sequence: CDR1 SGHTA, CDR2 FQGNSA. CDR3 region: CASSKGLAGAIEQYF. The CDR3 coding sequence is TGTGCCAGCAGCAAGGGACTAGCGGGAGCTATCGAGCAGTACTTC.

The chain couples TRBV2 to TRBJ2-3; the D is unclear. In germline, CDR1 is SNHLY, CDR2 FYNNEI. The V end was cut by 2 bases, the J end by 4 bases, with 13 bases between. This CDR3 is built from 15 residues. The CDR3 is CASSEPGEVADTQYF. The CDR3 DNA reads TGTGCCAGCAGTGAACCCGGAGAGGTTGCAGATACGCAGTATTTT.

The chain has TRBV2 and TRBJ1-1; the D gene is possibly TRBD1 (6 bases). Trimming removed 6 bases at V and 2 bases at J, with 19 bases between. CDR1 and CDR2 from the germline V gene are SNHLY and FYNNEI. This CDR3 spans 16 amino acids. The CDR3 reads CASRNEAAGVNTEAFF. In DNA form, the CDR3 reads TGTGCCAGCAGGAACGAGGCGGCAGGGGTAAACACTGAAGCTTTCTTT.

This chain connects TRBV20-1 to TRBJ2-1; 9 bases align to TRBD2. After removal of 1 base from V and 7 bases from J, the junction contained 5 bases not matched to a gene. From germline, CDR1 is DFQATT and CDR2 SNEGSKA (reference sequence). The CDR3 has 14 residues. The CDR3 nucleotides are TGCAGTGCTAGAGTAGCGGGAGTTAAAAATGAGCAGTTCTTC. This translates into CSARVAGVKNEQFF.

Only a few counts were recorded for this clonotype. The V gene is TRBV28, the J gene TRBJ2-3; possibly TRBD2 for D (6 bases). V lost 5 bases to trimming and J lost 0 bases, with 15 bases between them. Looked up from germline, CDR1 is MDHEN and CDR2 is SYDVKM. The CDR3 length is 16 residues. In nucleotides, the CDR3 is TGTGCCAGCAGTCAATATAGCGGAACTAGCACAGATACGCAGTATTTT. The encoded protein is CASSQYSGTSTDTQYF. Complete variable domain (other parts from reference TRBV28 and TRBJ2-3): DVKVTQSSRYLVKRTGEKVFLECVQDMDHENMFWYRQDPGLGLRLIYFSYDVKMKEKGDIPEGYSVSREKKERFSLILESASTNQTSMYLCASSQYSGTSTDTQYFGPGTRLTVL.

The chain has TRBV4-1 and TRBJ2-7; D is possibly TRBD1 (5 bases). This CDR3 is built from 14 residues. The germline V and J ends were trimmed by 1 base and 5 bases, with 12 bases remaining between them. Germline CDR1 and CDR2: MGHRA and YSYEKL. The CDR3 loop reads CASSQVQGSHEQYF. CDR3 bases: TGCGCCAGCAGCCAAGTGCAGGGCTCGCACGAGCAGTACTTC.

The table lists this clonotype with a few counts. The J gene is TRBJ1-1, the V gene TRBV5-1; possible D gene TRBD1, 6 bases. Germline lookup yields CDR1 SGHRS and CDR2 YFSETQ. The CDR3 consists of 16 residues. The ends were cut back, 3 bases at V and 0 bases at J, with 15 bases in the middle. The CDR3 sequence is CASSSFPGQLNTEAFF. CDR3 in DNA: TGCGCCAGCAGCTCGTTTCCGGGACAACTGAACACTGAAGCTTTCTTT.

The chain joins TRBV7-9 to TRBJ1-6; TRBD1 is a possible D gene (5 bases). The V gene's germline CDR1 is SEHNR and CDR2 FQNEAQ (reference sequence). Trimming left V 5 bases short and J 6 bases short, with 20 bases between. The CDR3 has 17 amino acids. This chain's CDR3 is CASSVFDSGGLNSPLHF. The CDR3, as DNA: TGTGCCAGCAGCGTTTTCGACAGTGGAGGCCTTAATTCACCCCTCCACTTT.

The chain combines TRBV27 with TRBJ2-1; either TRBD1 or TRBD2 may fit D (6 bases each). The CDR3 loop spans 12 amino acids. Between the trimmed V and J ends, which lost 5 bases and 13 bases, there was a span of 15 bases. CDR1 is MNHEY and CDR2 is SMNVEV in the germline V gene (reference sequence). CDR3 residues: CASSLGGGIQFF. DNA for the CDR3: TGTGCCAGCAGTCTCGGAGGGGGTATTCAGTTCTTC.

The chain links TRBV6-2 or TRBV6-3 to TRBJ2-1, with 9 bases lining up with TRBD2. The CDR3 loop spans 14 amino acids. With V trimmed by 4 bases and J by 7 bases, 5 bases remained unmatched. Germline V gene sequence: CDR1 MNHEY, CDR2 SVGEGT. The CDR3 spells CASSSAGGTNEQFF. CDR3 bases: TGTGCCAGCAGTTCAGCGGGAGGTACGAATGAGCAGTTCTTC.

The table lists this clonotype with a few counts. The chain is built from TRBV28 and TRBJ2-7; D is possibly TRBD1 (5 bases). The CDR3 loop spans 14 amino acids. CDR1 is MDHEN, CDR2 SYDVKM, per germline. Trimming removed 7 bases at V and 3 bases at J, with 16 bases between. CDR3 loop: CASIPSTVSYEQYF. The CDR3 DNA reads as TGTGCCAGCATACCCTCGACAGTTAGCTACGAGCAGTACTTC.

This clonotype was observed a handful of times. The CDR3 DNA follows: TGCAGTGCCCATCTGTCGGGCTCCCAGCATTTT. It specifies CSAHLSGSQHF. This chain joins TRBV20-1 and TRBJ1-5; no definite D call. CDR3 size: 11 residues. The germline V gene has CDR1 DFQATT and CDR2 SNEGSKA (reference sequence). With 6 bases removed from V and 11 bases from J, the gap between germline ends came to 14 bases.

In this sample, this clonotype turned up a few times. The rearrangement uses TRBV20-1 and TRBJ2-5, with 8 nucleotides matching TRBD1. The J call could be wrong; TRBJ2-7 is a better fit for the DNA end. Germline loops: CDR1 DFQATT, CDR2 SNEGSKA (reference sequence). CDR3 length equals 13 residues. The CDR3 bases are TGCAGTGCTAGGAAGGACAGGGTAGGCGAGCAGTACTTC. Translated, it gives CSARKDRVGEQYF.

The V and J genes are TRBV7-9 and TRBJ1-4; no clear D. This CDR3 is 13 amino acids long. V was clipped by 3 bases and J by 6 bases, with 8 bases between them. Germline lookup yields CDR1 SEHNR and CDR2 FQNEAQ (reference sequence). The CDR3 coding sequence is TGTGCCAGCAGCTTCGGAAAATATGAAAAACTGTTTTTT. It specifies CASSFGKYEKLFF.

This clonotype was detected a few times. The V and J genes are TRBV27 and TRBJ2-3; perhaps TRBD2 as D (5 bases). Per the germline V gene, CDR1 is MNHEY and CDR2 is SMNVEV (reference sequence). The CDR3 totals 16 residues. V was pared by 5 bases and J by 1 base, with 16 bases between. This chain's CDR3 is CASSPEVWERTDTQYF. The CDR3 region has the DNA TGTGCCAGCAGTCCTGAAGTGTGGGAGCGCACAGATACGCAGTATTTT.

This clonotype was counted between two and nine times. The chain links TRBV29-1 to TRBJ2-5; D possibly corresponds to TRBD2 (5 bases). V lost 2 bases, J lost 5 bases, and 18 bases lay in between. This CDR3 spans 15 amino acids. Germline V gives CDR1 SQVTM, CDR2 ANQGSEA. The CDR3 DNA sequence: TGCAGCGTTGAAAGTTATGGGGTGAGAGGGGAGACCCAGTACTTC. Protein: CSVESYGVRGETQYF.

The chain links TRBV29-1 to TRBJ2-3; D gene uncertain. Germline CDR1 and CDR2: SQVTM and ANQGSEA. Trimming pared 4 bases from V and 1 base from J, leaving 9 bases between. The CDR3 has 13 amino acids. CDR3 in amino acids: CSVAADRTDTQYF. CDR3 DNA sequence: TGCAGCGTTGCCGCCGACCGCACAGATACGCAGTATTTT.

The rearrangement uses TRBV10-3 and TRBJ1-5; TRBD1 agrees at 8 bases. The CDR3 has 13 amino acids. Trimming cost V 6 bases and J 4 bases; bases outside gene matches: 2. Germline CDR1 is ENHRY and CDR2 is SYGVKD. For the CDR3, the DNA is TGTGCCATCAGGGACAGGGAAAATCAGCCCCAGCATTTT. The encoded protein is CAIRDRENQPQHF.

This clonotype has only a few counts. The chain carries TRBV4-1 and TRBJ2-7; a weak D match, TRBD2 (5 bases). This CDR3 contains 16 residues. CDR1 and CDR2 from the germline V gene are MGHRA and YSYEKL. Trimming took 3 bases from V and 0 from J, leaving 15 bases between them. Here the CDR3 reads CASSQPPGGSSYEQYF. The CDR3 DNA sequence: TGCGCCAGCAGCCAGCCTCCAGGCGGGTCCTCCTACGAGCAGTACTTC.

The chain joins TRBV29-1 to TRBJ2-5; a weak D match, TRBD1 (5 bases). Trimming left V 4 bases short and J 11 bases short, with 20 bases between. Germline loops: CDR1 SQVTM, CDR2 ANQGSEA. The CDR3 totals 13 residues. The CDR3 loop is CSVAPRQNDEQYF. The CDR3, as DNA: TGCAGCGTTGCCCCCCGACAGAACGATGAGCAGTACTTC.

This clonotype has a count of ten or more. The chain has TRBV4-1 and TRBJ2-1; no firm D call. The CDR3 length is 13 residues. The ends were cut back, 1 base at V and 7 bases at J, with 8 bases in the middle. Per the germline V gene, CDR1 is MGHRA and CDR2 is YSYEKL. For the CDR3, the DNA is TGCGCCAGCAGCCAAGCTGAAAGGAATGAGCAGTTCTTC. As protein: CASSQAERNEQFF.

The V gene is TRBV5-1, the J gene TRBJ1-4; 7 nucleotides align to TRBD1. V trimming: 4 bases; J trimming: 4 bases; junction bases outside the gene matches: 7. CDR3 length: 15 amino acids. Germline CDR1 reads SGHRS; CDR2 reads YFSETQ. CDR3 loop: CASSGTGQSNEKLFF. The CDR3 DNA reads TGCGCCAGCAGCGGGACGGGACAGAGTAATGAAAAACTGTTTTTT.

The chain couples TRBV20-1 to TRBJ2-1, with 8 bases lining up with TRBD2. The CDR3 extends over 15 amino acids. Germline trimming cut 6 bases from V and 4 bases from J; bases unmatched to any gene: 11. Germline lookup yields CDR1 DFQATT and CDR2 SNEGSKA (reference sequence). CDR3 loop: CSARPTSGVYNEQFF. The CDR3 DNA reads TGCAGTGCCCGGCCAACTAGCGGCGTTTACAATGAGCAGTTCTTC.

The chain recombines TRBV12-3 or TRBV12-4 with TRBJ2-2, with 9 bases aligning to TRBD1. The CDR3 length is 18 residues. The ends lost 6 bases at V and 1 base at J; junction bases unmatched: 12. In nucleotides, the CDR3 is TGTGCCAGCAGATTTCCCGCACAGGGGGCTAGGAACACCGGGGAGCTGTTTTTT. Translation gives CASRFPAQGARNTGELFF.

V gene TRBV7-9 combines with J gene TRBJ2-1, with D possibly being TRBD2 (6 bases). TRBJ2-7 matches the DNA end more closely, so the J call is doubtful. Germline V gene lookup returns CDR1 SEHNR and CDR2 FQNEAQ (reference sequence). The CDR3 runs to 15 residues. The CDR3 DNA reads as TGTGCCAGCAGCTTGAGACTAGAGACCTACAATGAGCAGTACTTC. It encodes CASSLRLETYNEQYF.

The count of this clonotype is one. DNA for the CDR3: TGCAGCGTTGAAGTGGGGTTCAACACTGAAGCTTTCTTT. This encodes CSVEVGFNTEAFF. The chain links TRBV29-1 to TRBJ1-1; D is uncertain. V was shortened by 1 base and J by 2 bases, with 8 bases between the two germline ends. The CDR3 has 13 amino acids. CDR1 SQVTM and CDR2 ANQGSEA come from the germline V gene.